A single T cell receptor beta chain is shown here with its context. Its specificity is unknown. Some clones are missing from TCRdb's copy, which holds only in-frame ones; the method was immunoSEQ multiplex PCR. In the table there are 150,000 to 200,000 clones, about 90% of which are singletons. While the first cohort had about 610 subjects, the donors belonged to the separate validation cohort of more than 95 subjects. These data originate in a study of cytomegalovirus exposure and HLA in healthy donors. Germline V gives CDR1 GTSNPN, CDR2 SVGIG (reference sequence). CDR3 length equals 14 residues. The J segment lost 15 bases and the V segment lost 5 bases, leaving 19 bases of the junction unmatched. Findings of the study overall: Per published reports, the classifier diagnosed cytomegalovirus status with high specificity and sensitivity. Associated with cytomegalovirus, according to the listing, were around 170 TCR beta chains. Within the approximately 130 validation repertoires, first-cohort TCR clusters tended to co-occur, according to a later analysis.

This clonotype originated in a woman between 18 and 29 years old in good health and CMV-seropositive. V is TRBV30 and J is TRBJ1-3; 7 bases are a match to TRBD1. The sequenced sample consisted of PBMCs. The CDR3 DNA reads TGTGCCTGGGCTCATGGAGGGGGTATGACAGGGCCATATTTT. Residues: CAWAHGGGMTGPYF.